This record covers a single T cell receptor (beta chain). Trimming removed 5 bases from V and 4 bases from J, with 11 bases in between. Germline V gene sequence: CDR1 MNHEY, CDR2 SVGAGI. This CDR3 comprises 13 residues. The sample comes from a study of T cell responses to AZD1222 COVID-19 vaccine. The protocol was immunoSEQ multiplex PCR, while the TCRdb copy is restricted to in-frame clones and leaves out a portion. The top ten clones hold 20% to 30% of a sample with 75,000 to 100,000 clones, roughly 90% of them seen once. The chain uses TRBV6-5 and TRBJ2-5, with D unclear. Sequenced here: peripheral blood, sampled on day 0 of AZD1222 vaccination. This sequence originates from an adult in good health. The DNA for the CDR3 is TGTGCCAGCAGTCCCACGGGTGTAGAGACCCAGTACTTC. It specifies CASSPTGVETQYF.